The clone carrying this T cell receptor (beta chain) was detected many times. What it binds is unknown. CDR1 and CDR2 (germline): MGHRA, YSYEKL. This CDR3 region has 12 residues. V lost 2 bases, J lost 12 bases, and 8 bases lay in between. The data stem from a study of T-cell reconstitution after alpha-beta-depleted transplantation in children. Unique molecular identifiers were incorporated when the TCRbeta library was constructed. Using its own MiXCR run on the PCR reads, TCRdb lists one record per CDR3 protein. The sample carries 200,000 or so distinct CDR3 sequences, 7.5% to 9.5% recorded once. Overall study results and limits: The high TCRbeta diversity at day 60 in some patients came from surviving recipient T cells and thymic progenitors. Fresh T-cell production supplied most of the T-cell counts and diversity seen one year after transplant.

The V call is TRBV4-1, the J call TRBJ1-6; D gene unclear. Sequences were derived from PBMCs, mostly from graft donor cells, sampled 360 days after TCRalphabeta/CD19-depleted stem cell transplant. This receptor was obtained from a male patient aged 2 to 10 who had a stem cell transplant for acute myeloid leukemia, so the T cells may come from the graft donor. For the CDR3, the DNA is TGCGCCAGCAGCCAAAACCTTGAACCCCTCCACTTT. Translated, it gives CASSQNLEPLHF.